This T cell receptor beta chain is drawn from a study of cytomegalovirus exposure and HLA in healthy donors. Study conclusions and caveats: Available immune exposure information was restricted to CMV serostatus only. After further analysis at a later stage, roughly 16,000 TCR beta sequences were associated with HLA alleles at 0.05 false discovery rate.

As for this clone: What it binds is not known.

The germline V gene has CDR1 MDHEN and CDR2 SYDVKM. V was cut by 6 bases and J by 3 bases, with 17 bases left in between. The CDR3 is 16 residues long. The PCR contained 60 Vbeta and 13 Jbeta primers. This table comes from immunoSEQ multiplex PCR, and its TCRdb copy is limited to in-frame clones, with some not included. Among 80,000 to 100,000 clones listed, more than 60% were seen once. This clonotype originated in a man aged 18 to 30 in good health and CMV-seropositive. The J gene is TRBJ1-4, the V gene TRBV28; D is undetermined. Sequenced input: PBMCs. The CDR3 nucleotides read TGTGCCAGCAGGCCCGGCGGGTTCAAACCTAATGAAAAACTGTTTTTT. This sequence encodes CASRPGGFKPNEKLFF. Based on the CDR3 plus reference TRBV28 and TRBJ1-4, the full variable domain is DVKVTQSSRYLVKRTGEKVFLECVQDMDHENMFWYRQDPGLGLRLIYFSYDVKMKEKGDIPEGYSVSREKKERFSLILESASTNQTSMYLCASRPGGFKPNEKLFFGSGTQLSVL.